The T cell receptor beta chain described here comes from a study of blood T cell repertoires in COVID-19. Study context: Spain, Italy and the United States supplied samples that represented acute and convalescent COVID-19.

Trimming took off 5 bases at V and 9 bases at J, with 17 bases between the two ends. The CDR3 totals 14 residues. Germline V gene data show CDR1 as MNHEY and CDR2 as SVGEGT. Original methodology: Using reference gene primer amplification, nucleated cell counts were estimated. Libraries were prepared by immunoSEQ multiplex PCR; TCRdb keeps only in-frame clonotypes and omits some of them. The D gene and trimming were derived from the DNA, and the V and J assignments and clone size from that table. The sample holds roughly 130,000 clones, more than 80% seen once. This receptor was obtained from a man aged 35-49 years with acute or convalescent COVID-19. Sequencing was carried out using peripheral blood. The chain carries TRBV6-2 or TRBV6-3 and TRBJ1-5, with unresolved D. CDR3 in DNA: TGTGCCAGCAGTGGTGGGCGCACCTTACTGCCCCAGCATTTT. Protein sequence: CASSGGRTLLPQHF.